This TCR beta chain was documented in a study of T cell changes during pregnancy in multiple sclerosis. Using immunoSEQ multiplex PCR, the repertoire was profiled, and TCRdb retains in-frame clones only, with some absent. The table shows about 110,000 clones, with about 90% occurring only once. Trimming at V came to 4 bases and at J to 3 bases, leaving 6 bases not matched to a gene. CDR1 is SGHNT, CDR2 YYREEE, per germline (reference sequence). The CDR3 is made up of 14 amino acids. The V call is TRBV5-4, the J call TRBJ2-7; 8 bases line up with TRBD1. This TCR came from a female donor with multiple sclerosis, enrolled in a pregnancy study. The source material was peripheral blood, sampled in the third trimester of pregnancy. CDR3 protein: CASSRTGQGYEQYF. The CDR3 DNA follows: TGTGCCAGCAGCAGAACAGGACAGGGCTACGAGCAGTACTTC.